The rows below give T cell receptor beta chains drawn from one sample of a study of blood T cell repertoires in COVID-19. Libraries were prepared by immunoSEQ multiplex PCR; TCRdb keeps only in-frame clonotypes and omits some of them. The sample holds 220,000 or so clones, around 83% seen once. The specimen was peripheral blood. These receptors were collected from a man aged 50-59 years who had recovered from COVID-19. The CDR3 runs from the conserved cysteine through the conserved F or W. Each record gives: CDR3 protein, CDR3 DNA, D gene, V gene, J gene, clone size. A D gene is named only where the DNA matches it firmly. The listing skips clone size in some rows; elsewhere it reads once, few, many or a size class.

cdr3_aa: CASSVGGTSVAYEQYF; cdr3_nt: TGTGCCAGCAGCGTAGGTGGGACTAGCGTTGCCTACGAGCAGTACTTC; d_call: TRBD2; v_call: TRBV9; j_call: TRBJ2-7; clone_size: NA
cdr3_aa: CASRPWSGQGMNEQFF; cdr3_nt: TGTGCCAGCAGACCTTGGAGTGGACAGGGGATGAATGAGCAGTTCTTC; d_call: TRBD1; v_call: TRBV28; j_call: TRBJ2-1; clone_size: NA
cdr3_aa: CASSLKQGAGAFF; cdr3_nt: TGTGCCAGCAGTTTAAAACAGGGGGCTGGAGCTTTCTTT; d_call: TRBD1; v_call: TRBV12-3/TRBV12-4; j_call: TRBJ1-1; clone_size: NA
cdr3_aa: CAISEADSGRVQYF; cdr3_nt: TGTGCCATCAGTGAGGCGGATAGCGGGAGGGTTCAGTACTTC; d_call: TRBD2; v_call: TRBV10-3; j_call: TRBJ2-4; clone_size: NA
cdr3_aa: CATRQVLDQPQHF; cdr3_nt: TGTGCCACAAGACAGGTCCTTGATCAGCCCCAGCATTTT; d_call: NA; v_call: TRBV2; j_call: TRBJ1-5; clone_size: once
cdr3_aa: CASSLAGTGVRSGELFF; cdr3_nt: TGCGCCAGCAGCTTGGCCGGGACAGGGGTTAGGTCCGGGGAGCTGTTTTTT; d_call: TRBD1; v_call: TRBV5-1; j_call: TRBJ2-2; clone_size: NA
cdr3_aa: CASIGSPGLAVNHEQYF; cdr3_nt: TGTGCCAGCATCGGTTCCCCGGGACTAGCTGTGAACCACGAGCAGTACTTC; d_call: TRBD2; v_call: TRBV27; j_call: TRBJ2-7; clone_size: NA
cdr3_aa: CASRQQGLETQYF; cdr3_nt: TGCGCCAGCAGACAACAGGGCCTGGAGACCCAGTACTTC; d_call: NA; v_call: TRBV5-1; j_call: TRBJ2-5; clone_size: NA
cdr3_aa: CSVPKGRGAKSETQYF; cdr3_nt: TGCAGCGTTCCAAAGGGGCGGGGGGCGAAGTCAGAGACCCAGTACTTC; d_call: TRBD2; v_call: TRBV29-1; j_call: TRBJ2-5; clone_size: NA
cdr3_aa: CASSTGTGQREQYF; cdr3_nt: TGTGCCAGCAGTACAGGGACAGGGCAACGCGAGCAGTACTTC; d_call: TRBD1; v_call: TRBV6-5; j_call: TRBJ2-7; clone_size: once
cdr3_aa: CASSMLAGGTDTQYF; cdr3_nt: TGTGCCAGTAGTATGCTAGCGGGTGGCACAGATACGCAGTATTTT; d_call: TRBD2; v_call: TRBV19; j_call: TRBJ2-3; clone_size: NA
cdr3_aa: CASSKSDSNQPQHF; cdr3_nt: TGTGCCAGCAGCAAATCAGACTCCAATCAGCCCCAGCATTTT; d_call: NA; v_call: TRBV27; j_call: TRBJ1-5; clone_size: once
cdr3_aa: CASSQGLLSTDTQYF; cdr3_nt: TGTGCCAGCAGCCAAGGACTTTTAAGCACAGATACGCAGTATTTT; d_call: NA; v_call: TRBV27; j_call: TRBJ2-3; clone_size: NA
cdr3_aa: CSVDGDRGTYEQYF; cdr3_nt: TGCAGCGTTGACGGGGACAGGGGGACCTACGAGCAGTACTTC; d_call: TRBD1; v_call: TRBV29-1; j_call: TRBJ2-7; clone_size: NA
cdr3_aa: CASSPQARQGAGDTQYF; cdr3_nt: TGTGCCAGCAGCCCCCAAGCGAGACAGGGGGCTGGGGATACGCAGTATTTT; d_call: TRBD1; v_call: TRBV3-1/TRBV3-2; j_call: TRBJ2-3; clone_size: NA
cdr3_aa: CASSFRVGMSSYNSPLHF; cdr3_nt: TGTGCCAGCAGTTTCAGGGTAGGGATGAGCTCCTATAATTCACCCCTCCACTTT; d_call: NA; v_call: TRBV27; j_call: TRBJ1-6; clone_size: NA
cdr3_aa: CASTMGQGWPLDGYTF; cdr3_nt: TGTGCCAGTACCATGGGACAGGGGTGGCCCTTGGATGGCTACACCTTC; d_call: TRBD1; v_call: TRBV19; j_call: TRBJ1-2; clone_size: NA